Included here is one TCR beta chain sequence, with context. TCRdb reprocessed the PCR reads with MiXCR, giving one entry per CDR3 protein. Here the sample spans about 3,200 distinct CDR3 sequences, more than 35% being singletons. The sample comes from a study of immune characterization of retroperitoneal liposarcoma. This CDR3 region has 15 residues. After removal of 3 bases from V and 2 bases from J, the junction contained 5 bases not matched to a gene. Germline V gene data show CDR1 as MRHNA and CDR2 as SNTAGT. Input material: tumor tissue. The clonotype comes from a male donor with retroperitoneal liposarcoma. The J gene is TRBJ2-3, the V gene TRBV6-4; 7 bases are a match to TRBD2. CDR3: CASSEGGGDTDTQYF. The CDR3 DNA follows: TGTGCCAGCAGTGAGGGCGGGGGAGACACAGATACGCAGTATTTT.